This entry lists 6 T cell receptor beta chains sequenced from one sample in a study of T cell repertoires in cytomegalovirus infection. Their antigens remain unidentified. TCRdb redid the calling of the reads with MiXCR, one entry per CDR3 protein. The sample lists tens of thousands of distinct CDR3 sequences, about 21% occurring once. The specimen was CD8+ T cells from cultured PBMCs, collected from culture after CMV antigen stimulation. The receptors originated from a human donor in good health (CMV status not recorded). Some clones in this sample may be carry-over from other donors' samples.

The chain joins TRBV29-1 to TRBJ2-1; D gene ambiguous. The CDR3 length is 12 residues. In germline, CDR1 is SQVTM, CDR2 ANQGSEA. The V and J ends lost 1 base and 8 bases respectively, with 9 bases between them. CDR3 loop: CSVEADLDEQFF. The CDR3 DNA reads TGCAGCGTTGAAGCCGATCTTGATGAGCAGTTCTTC.

This chain uses TRBV4-3 with TRBJ2-7; D gene unclear. V was trimmed by 0 bases and J by 3 bases, leaving 15 bases between them. The CDR3 has 16 residues. CDR1 LGHNA and CDR2 YSLEER come from the germline V gene. In DNA form, the CDR3 reads TGCGCCAGCAGCCAAGATTGGCAGGAGCCTCTCTACGAGCAGTACTTC. The encoded protein is CASSQDWQEPLYEQYF.

The chain recombines TRBV7-2 with TRBJ2-5; a possible D gene is TRBD2 (6 bases). V was cut by 5 bases and J by 2 bases, with 9 bases left in between. CDR1 is SGHTA, CDR2 FQGNSA, per germline. CDR3 length equals 13 residues. CDR3 loop: CASSRGTQETQYF. In nucleotides, the CDR3 is TGTGCCAGCAGCCGCGGGACTCAAGAGACCCAGTACTTC.

This clonotype was counted at least ten times. The genes are TRBV7-9 and TRBJ1-4; 8 nucleotides match TRBD1. CDR1 and CDR2 (germline): SEHNR, FQNEAQ (reference sequence). The CDR3 has 14 residues. After removal of 5 bases from V and 6 bases from J, the junction contained 5 bases not matched to a gene. The CDR3 loop reads CASSRTGTDEKLFF. CDR3 bases: TGTGCCAGCAGCCGGACAGGGACGGATGAAAAACTGTTTTTT.

This sequence joins TRBV20-1 and TRBJ2-3; a weak D match, TRBD2 (6 bases). This CDR3 spans 14 amino acids. Trimming left V 0 bases short and J 4 bases short, with 11 bases between. Germline CDR1 and CDR2: DFQATT and SNEGSKA (reference sequence). For the CDR3, the DNA is TGCAGTGCTAGAGATTCGGGAGTGGCAGATACGCAGTATTTT. It is translated as CSARDSGVADTQYF.

The chain is built from TRBV7-9 and TRBJ2-3; no reliable D call. The germline V gene encodes CDR1 SEHNR and CDR2 FQNEAQ (reference sequence). Trimming shortened V by 6 bases and J by 0 bases, and 16 bases separated the two germline ends. This CDR3 spans 16 amino acids. The CDR3 is CASSPPLASSTDTQYF. Written as DNA, the CDR3 is TGTGCCAGCAGTCCTCCCCTTGCGTCTAGCACAGATACGCAGTATTTT.